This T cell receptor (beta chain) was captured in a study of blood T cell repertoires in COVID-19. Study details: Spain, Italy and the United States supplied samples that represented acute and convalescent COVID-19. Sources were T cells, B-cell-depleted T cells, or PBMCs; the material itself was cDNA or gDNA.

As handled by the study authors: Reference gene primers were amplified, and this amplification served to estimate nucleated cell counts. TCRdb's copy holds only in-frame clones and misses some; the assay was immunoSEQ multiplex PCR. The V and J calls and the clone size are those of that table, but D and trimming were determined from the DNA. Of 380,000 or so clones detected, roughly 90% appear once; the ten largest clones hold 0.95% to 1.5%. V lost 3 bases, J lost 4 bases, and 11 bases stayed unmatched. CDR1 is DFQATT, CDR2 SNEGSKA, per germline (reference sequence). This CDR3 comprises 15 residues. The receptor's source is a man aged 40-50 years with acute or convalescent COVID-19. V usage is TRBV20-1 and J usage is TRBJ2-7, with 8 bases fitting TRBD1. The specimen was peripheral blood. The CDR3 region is CSASPRGTGVYEQYF. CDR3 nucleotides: TGCAGTGCTAGTCCTAGGGGGACAGGAGTGTACGAGCAGTACTTC.